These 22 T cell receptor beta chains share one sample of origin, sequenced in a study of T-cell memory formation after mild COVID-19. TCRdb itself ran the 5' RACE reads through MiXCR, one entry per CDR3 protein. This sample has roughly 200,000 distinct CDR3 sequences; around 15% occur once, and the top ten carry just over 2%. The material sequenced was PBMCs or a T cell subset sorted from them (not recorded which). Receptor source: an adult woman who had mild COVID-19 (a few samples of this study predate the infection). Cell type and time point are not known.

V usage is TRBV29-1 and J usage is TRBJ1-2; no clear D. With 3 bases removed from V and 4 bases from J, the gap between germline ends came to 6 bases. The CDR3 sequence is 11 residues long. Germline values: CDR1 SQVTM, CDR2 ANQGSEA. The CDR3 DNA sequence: TGCAGCGTTGATCACAGCTATGGCTACACCTTC. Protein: CSVDHSYGYTF.

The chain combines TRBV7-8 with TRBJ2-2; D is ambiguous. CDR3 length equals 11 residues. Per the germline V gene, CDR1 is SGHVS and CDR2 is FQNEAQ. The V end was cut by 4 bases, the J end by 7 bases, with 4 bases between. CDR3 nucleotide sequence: TGTGCCAGCAGCTCCCGCGGGGAGCTGTTTTTT. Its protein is CASSSRGELFF.

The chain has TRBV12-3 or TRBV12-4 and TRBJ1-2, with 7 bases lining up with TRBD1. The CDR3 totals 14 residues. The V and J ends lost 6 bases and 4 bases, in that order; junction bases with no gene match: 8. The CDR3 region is CASSRSRDSYGYTF. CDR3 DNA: TGTGCCAGCAGCCGCTCCCGGGACAGCTATGGCTACACCTTC.

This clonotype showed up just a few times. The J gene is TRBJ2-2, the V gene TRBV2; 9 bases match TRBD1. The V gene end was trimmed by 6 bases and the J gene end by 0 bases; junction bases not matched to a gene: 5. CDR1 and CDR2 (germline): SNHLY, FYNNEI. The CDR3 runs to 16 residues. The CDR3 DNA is TGTGCCAGCAGACCCACAGGGGGCGCGAACACCGGGGAGCTGTTTTTT. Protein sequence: CASRPTGGANTGELFF.

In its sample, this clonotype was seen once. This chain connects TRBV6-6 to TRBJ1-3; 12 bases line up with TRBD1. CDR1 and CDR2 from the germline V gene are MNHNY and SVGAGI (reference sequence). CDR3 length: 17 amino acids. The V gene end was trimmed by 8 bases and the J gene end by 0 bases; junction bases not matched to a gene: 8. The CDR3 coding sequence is TGTGCCAGCGCGGGGACAGGGGGCTCTAGCTCTGGAAACACCATATATTTT. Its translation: CASAGTGGSSSGNTIYF.

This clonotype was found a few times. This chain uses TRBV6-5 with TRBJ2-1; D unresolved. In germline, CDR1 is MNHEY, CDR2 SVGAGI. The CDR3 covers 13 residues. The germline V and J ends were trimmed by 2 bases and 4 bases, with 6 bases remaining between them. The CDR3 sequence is CASSYDGYNEQFF. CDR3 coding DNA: TGTGCCAGCAGTTACGACGGGTACAATGAGCAGTTCTTC.

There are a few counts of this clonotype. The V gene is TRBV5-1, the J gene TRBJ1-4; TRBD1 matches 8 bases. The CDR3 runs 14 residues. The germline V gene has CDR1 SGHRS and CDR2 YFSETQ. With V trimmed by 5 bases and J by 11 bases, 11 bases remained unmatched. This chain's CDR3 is CASSSETGVGKLFF. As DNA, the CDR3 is TGCGCCAGCAGTTCGGAGACAGGGGTGGGGAAACTGTTTTTT.

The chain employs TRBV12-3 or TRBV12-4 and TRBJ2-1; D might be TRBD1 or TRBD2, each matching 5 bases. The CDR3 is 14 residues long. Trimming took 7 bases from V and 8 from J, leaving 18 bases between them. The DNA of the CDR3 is TGTGCCAGCACACCTCTGGGACGGGGACATGAGCAGTTCTTC. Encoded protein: CASTPLGRGHEQFF.

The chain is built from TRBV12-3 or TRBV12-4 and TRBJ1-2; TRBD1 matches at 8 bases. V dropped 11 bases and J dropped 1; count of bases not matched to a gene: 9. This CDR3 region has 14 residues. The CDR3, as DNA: TGTGCCTCCGCACAGGGGGAGCTTAACTATGGCTACACCTTC. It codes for CASAQGELNYGYTF.

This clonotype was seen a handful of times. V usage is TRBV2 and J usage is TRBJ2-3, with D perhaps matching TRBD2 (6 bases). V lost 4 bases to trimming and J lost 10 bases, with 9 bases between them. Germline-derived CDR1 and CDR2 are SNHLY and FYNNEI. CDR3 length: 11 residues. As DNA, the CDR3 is TGTGCCAGCAGTGGGAGGGCGGCGCAGTATTTT. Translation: CASSGRAAQYF.

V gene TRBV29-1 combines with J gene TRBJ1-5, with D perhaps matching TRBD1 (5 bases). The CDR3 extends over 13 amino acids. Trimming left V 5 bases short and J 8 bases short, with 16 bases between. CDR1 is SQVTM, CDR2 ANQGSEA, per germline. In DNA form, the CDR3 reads TGCAGCGTTCAGGACACCCCAGGAGAGCCCCAGCATTTT. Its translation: CSVQDTPGEPQHF.

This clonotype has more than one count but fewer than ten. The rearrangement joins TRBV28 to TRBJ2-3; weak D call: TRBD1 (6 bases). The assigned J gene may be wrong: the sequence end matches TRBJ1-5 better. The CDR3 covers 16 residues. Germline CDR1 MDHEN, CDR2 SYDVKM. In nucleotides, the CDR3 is TGTGCCAGCAGTTTATCCGGGGGGGGCAGTACAGATACGCAGCATTTT. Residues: CASSLSGGGSTDTQHF.

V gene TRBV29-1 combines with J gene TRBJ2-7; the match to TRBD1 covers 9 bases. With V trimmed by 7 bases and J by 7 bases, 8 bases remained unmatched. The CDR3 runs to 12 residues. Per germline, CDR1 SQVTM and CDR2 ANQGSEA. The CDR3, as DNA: TGCAGCGCTGGACAGGGGATAAGGGAGCAGTACTTC. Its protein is CSAGQGIREQYF.

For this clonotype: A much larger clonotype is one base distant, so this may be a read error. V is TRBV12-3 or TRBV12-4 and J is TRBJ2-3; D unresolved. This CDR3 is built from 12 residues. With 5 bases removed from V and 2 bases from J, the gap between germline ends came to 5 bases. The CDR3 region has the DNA TGTGCCAGCAGTGTAGACACAGATACGCAGTATTTT. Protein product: CASSVDTDTQYF.

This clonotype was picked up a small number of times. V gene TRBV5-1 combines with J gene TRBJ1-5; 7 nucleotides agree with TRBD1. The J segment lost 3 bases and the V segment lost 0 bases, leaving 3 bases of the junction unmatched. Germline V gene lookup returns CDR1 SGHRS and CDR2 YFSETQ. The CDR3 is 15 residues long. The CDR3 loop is CASSLDGTVNQPQHF. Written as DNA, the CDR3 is TGCGCCAGCAGCTTGGACGGGACAGTCAATCAGCCCCAGCATTTT.

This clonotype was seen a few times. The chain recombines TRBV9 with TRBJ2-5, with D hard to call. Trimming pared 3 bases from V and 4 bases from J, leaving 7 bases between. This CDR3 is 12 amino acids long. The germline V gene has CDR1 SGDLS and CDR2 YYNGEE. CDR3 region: CASSGHTETQYF. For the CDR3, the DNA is TGTGCCAGCAGCGGTCATACAGAGACCCAGTACTTC.

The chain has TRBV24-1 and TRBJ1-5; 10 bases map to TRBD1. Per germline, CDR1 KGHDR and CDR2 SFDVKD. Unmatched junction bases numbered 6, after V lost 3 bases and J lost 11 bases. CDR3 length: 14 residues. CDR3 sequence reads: CATSDMTGGATQHF. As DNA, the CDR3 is TGTGCCACCAGTGATATGACAGGGGGCGCGACCCAGCATTTT.

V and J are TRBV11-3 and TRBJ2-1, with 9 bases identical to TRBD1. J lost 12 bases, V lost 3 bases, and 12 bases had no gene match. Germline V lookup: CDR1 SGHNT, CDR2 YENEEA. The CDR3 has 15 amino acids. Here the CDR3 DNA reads TGTGCCAGCAGCTTTTCCTTAAGACAGGGGGTAGGGCAGTTCTTC. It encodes CASSFSLRQGVGQFF.

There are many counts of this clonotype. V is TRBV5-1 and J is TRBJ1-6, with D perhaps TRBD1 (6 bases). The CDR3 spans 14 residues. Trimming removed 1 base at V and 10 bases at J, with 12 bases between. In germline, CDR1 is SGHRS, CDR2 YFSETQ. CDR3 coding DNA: TGCGCCAGCAGCTTGAGGGGGGACACCTCACCCCTCCACTTT. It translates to CASSLRGDTSPLHF. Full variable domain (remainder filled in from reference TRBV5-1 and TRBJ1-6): KAGVTQTPRYLIKTRGQQVTLSCSPISGHRSVSWYQQTPGQGLQFLFEYFSETQRNKGNFPGRFSGRQFSNSRSEMNVSTLELGDSALYLCASSLRGDTSPLHFGNGTRLTVT.

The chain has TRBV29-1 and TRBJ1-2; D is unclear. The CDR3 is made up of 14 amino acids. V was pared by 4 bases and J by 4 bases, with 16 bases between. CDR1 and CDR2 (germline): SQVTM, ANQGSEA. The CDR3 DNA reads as TGCAGCGTTGCTGTGGGCGGGGATCGCTATGGCTACACCTTC. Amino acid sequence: CSVAVGGDRYGYTF.

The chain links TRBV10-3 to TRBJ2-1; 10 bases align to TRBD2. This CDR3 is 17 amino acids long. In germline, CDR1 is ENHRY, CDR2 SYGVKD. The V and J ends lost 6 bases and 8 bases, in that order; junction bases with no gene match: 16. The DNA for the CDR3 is TGTGCCATCAGCCACTCCAGCGGGAGGGCCGTTTTCGATGAGCAGTTCTTC. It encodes CAISHSSGRAVFDEQFF.

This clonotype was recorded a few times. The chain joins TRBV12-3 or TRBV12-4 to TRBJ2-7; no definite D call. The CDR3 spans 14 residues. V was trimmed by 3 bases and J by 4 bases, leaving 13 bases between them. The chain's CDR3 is CASSLSLVEYEQYF. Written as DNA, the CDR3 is TGTGCCAGCAGTTTGAGTCTGGTAGAGTACGAGCAGTACTTC.